This passage covers 24 T cell receptor beta chains from one sample sequenced in a study of control samples from healthy donors and cancer patients. Libraries were prepared by immunoSEQ multiplex PCR; TCRdb keeps only in-frame clonotypes and omits some of them. This table holds around 110,000 clones, 85% to 90% found once. The sample consisted of PBMCs. These receptors came from a woman aged 45-59 years with colorectal cancer.

This chain joins TRBV2 and TRBJ2-7, with 12 bases fitting TRBD1. From germline, CDR1 is SNHLY and CDR2 FYNNEI. The J segment lost 5 bases and the V segment lost 8 bases, leaving 7 bases of the junction unmatched. This CDR3 is 14 amino acids long. Here the CDR3 DNA reads TGTGCCAGCGAACAGGGACAGGGGGCGCACGAGCAGTACTTC. Its translation is CASEQGQGAHEQYF.

This chain uses TRBV12-3 or TRBV12-4 with TRBJ1-2; 7 nucleotides line up with TRBD1. Trimming took 9 bases from V and 4 from J; bases not matched to a gene: 5. This CDR3 comprises 12 residues. The CDR3 here is CASGGQIYGYTF. The CDR3 DNA reads TGTGCCAGTGGGGGACAGATCTATGGCTACACCTTC.

The V gene is TRBV29-1, the J gene TRBJ2-3, with D uncertain. The CDR3 contains 13 residues. CDR1 and CDR2 (germline): SQVTM, ANQGSEA. The V gene lost 1 base and the J gene lost 3 bases, with 8 bases spanning the gap. CDR3 loop: CSVEVGGTDTQYF. For the CDR3, the DNA is TGCAGCGTTGAAGTAGGCGGTACAGATACGCAGTATTTT.

As concerns this clone: This may arise from a read error, as a much more abundant clone is one base away. This specimen includes other DNA sequences encoding the same CDR3. V is TRBV28 and J is TRBJ1-3, with 8 bases identical to TRBD1. From germline, CDR1 is MDHEN and CDR2 SYDVKM. The CDR3 loop spans 15 amino acids. V lost 6 bases, J lost 2 bases, and 6 bases stayed unmatched. This CDR3 is CASRSDRVPGNTIYF. CDR3 nucleotide sequence: TGTGCCAGCAGATCGGACAGGGTCCCTGGAAACACCATATATTTT.

This clone was recorded once. This chain joins TRBV6-1 and TRBJ2-3; 10 bases line up with TRBD1. CDR1 and CDR2 (germline): MNHNS, SASEGT. This CDR3 spans 16 amino acids. V lost 1 base and J lost 4; bases outside the gene matches: 5. CDR3 loop: CASSEEGGQGPDTQYF. CDR3 nucleotides: TGTGCCAGCAGTGAAGAGGGGGGACAGGGGCCAGATACGCAGTATTTT.

The V and J genes are TRBV3-1 (or the pseudogene TRBV3-2) and TRBJ2-5; no definite D call. The CDR3 length is 11 residues. CDR1 and CDR2 from the germline V gene are LGHDT and YNNKEL (reference sequence). V dropped 2 bases and J dropped 3 bases, with 1 base sitting between them. CDR3 protein: CASSQKETQYF. For the CDR3, the DNA is TGTGCCAGCAGCCAAAAAGAGACCCAGTACTTC.

The chain is built from TRBV9 and TRBJ1-5; 7 bases line up with TRBD1. V lost 4 bases, J lost 3 bases, and 4 bases stayed unmatched. The CDR3 sequence is 14 residues long. Germline V gene sequence: CDR1 SGDLS, CDR2 YYNGEE. CDR3 in DNA: TGTGCCAGCAGCCCGGGACAGTTCAATCAGCCCCAGCATTTT. Protein product: CASSPGQFNQPQHF.

This chain uses TRBV6-4 with TRBJ1-5, with 8 nucleotides matching TRBD1. The germline V gene encodes CDR1 MRHNA and CDR2 SNTAGT. V was clipped by 3 bases and J by 0 bases; unmatched bases: 10. The CDR3 extends over 18 amino acids. CDR3: CASSDARGLRDSNQPQHF. The CDR3 DNA sequence: TGTGCCAGCAGTGATGCCAGGGGGCTAAGGGATAGCAATCAGCCCCAGCATTTT.

The chain combines TRBV28 with TRBJ1-3; 8 positions match TRBD1. CDR1 is MDHEN and CDR2 is SYDVKM in the germline V gene. The V gene end was trimmed by 6 bases and the J gene end by 7 bases; junction bases not matched to a gene: 11. The CDR3 runs 15 residues. CDR3 protein: CASSPPDREGNTIYF. CDR3 bases: TGTGCCAGCAGCCCTCCGGACAGGGAAGGGAACACCATATATTTT. Looking up the rest from reference TRBV28 and TRBJ1-3 gives the full variable domain: DVKVTQSSRYLVKRTGEKVFLECVQDMDHENMFWYRQDPGLGLRLIYFSYDVKMKEKGDIPEGYSVSREKKERFSLILESASTNQTSMYLCASSPPDREGNTIYFGEGSWLTVV.

This clone occurred a few times. The chain links TRBV19 to TRBJ1-4, with D uncertain. This CDR3 is built from 14 residues. Germline-derived CDR1 and CDR2 are LNHDA and SQIVND (reference sequence). V gave up 4 bases and J gave up 0 bases, with 6 bases separating them. The CDR3 nucleotides read TGTGCCAGTAGTACGATTGCAACTAATGAAAAACTGTTTTTT. This codes for CASSTIATNEKLFF.

The rearrangement joins TRBV4-2 to TRBJ1-1, with TRBD1 identical over 8 bases. Germline CDR1 LGHNA, CDR2 YNFKEQ. The CDR3 is made up of 16 amino acids. The V gene end was trimmed by 4 bases and the J gene end by 0 bases; junction bases not matched to a gene: 7. DNA for the CDR3: TGTGCCAGCAGCCCGCGGACAGGGTCGATGAACACTGAAGCTTTCTTT. This sequence encodes CASSPRTGSMNTEAFF.

The rearrangement joins TRBV6-5 to TRBJ2-7, with TRBD1 identical over 11 bases. The V gene's germline CDR1 is MNHEY and CDR2 SVGAGI. The CDR3 has 14 residues. Trimming cost V 5 bases and J 2 bases; bases outside gene matches: 2. CDR3 in amino acids: CASSRTGGPYEQYF. The CDR3 region has the DNA TGTGCCAGCAGTAGGACAGGGGGCCCCTACGAGCAGTACTTC.

This clone was detected only once. V gene TRBV5-1 combines with J gene TRBJ1-4; D is unresolved. This CDR3 has 17 amino acids. Trimming left V 1 base short and J 0 bases short, with 13 bases between. Germline V lookup: CDR1 SGHRS, CDR2 YFSETQ. The CDR3 loop is CASSLYSSSATNEKLFF. The CDR3 region has the DNA TGCGCCAGCAGCTTGTATTCGAGTTCCGCAACTAATGAAAAACTGTTTTTT.

This chain links TRBV3-1 (or the pseudogene TRBV3-2) with TRBJ1-4; no definite D call. Germline assignment: CDR1 LGHDT and CDR2 YNNKEL (reference sequence). The CDR3 runs to 14 residues. The V and J ends lost 4 bases and 7 bases respectively, with 13 bases between them. The CDR3 DNA follows: TGTGCCAGCAGCCCCGAGAGGAGGCCTGAAAAACTGTTTTTT. It encodes CASSPERRPEKLFF.

CDR3 loop: CASSLQGTGELFF. The DNA for the CDR3 is TGTGCCAGCAGCCTACAGGGCACCGGGGAGCTGTTTTTT. The V and J genes are TRBV12-3 or TRBV12-4 and TRBJ2-2, with TRBD1 as a possible D gene (6 bases). V was pared by 6 bases and J by 4 bases, with 9 bases between. The length of the CDR3 is 13 residues.

The chain recombines TRBV5-6 with TRBJ2-3; 8 bases are a match to TRBD2. The J segment lost 1 base and the V segment lost 1 base, leaving 5 bases of the junction unmatched. Germline-derived CDR1 and CDR2 are SGHDT and YYEEEE. The CDR3 loop spans 16 amino acids. As DNA, the CDR3 is TGTGCCAGCAGCTTGTGGTCGACTAGCGGCACAGATACGCAGTATTTT. Translation gives CASSLWSTSGTDTQYF. The full variable domain, in which reference TRBV5-6 and TRBJ2-3 provide the parts outside the CDR3, is DAGVTQSPTHLIKTRGQQVTLRCSPKSGHDTVSWYQQALGQGPQFIFQYYEEEERQRGNFPDRFSGHQFPNYSSELNVNALLLGDSALYLCASSLWSTSGTDTQYFGPGTRLTVL.

This clone was seen a single time. This chain links TRBV6-5 with TRBJ1-1; 8 bases are a match to TRBD1. The V gene end was trimmed by 4 bases and the J gene end by 5 bases; junction bases not matched to a gene: 3. CDR3 length: 13 residues. Looked up from germline, CDR1 is MNHEY and CDR2 is SVGAGI. CDR3 bases: TGTGCCAGCAGTTTCCAGGGGGCTACTGAAGCTTTCTTT. The encoded protein is CASSFQGATEAFF.

The rearrangement joins TRBV29-1 to TRBJ1-2, with D perhaps TRBD1 (6 bases). CDR1 SQVTM and CDR2 ANQGSEA come from the germline V gene. This CDR3 region has 12 residues. The ends were cut back, 4 bases at V and 7 bases at J, with 13 bases in the middle. CDR3 bases: TGCAGCGTTGCCGGACAGAATTTTGGCTACACCTTC. This sequence encodes CSVAGQNFGYTF. The complete variable domain, with remaining parts taken from reference TRBV29-1 and TRBJ1-2, reads SAVISQKPSRDICQRGTSLTIQCQVDSQVTMMFWYRQQPGQSLTLIATANQGSEATYESGFVIDKFPISRPNLTFSTLTVSNMSPEDSSIYLCSVAGQNFGYTFGSGTRLTVV.

The chain couples TRBV4-2 to TRBJ1-1; tentative D call: TRBD1 (5 bases). V was clipped by 6 bases and J by 0 bases, with 14 bases between them. CDR3 length: 15 amino acids. Looked up from germline, CDR1 is LGHNA and CDR2 is YNFKEQ. In DNA form, the CDR3 reads TGTGCCAGCAGGATACAGGATCTTCTGAACACTGAAGCTTTCTTT. Protein product: CASRIQDLLNTEAFF.

The J gene is TRBJ2-3, the V gene TRBV19; D may match TRBD1 or TRBD2 (5 bases each). The germline gives CDR1 LNHDA, CDR2 SQIVND (reference sequence). The CDR3 sequence is 14 residues long. V dropped 4 bases and J dropped 0 bases, with 8 bases sitting between them. CDR3 sequence: CASSRGISTDTQYF. The CDR3 DNA sequence: TGTGCCAGTAGTAGGGGGATTAGCACAGATACGCAGTATTTT. The full variable domain, in which reference TRBV19 and TRBJ2-3 provide the parts outside the CDR3, is DGGITQSPKYLFRKEGQNVTLSCEQNLNHDAMYWYRQDPGQGLRLIYYSQIVNDFQKGDIAEGYSVSREKKESFPLTVTSAQKNPTAFYLCASSRGISTDTQYFGPGTRLTVL.

V and J are TRBV6-5 and TRBJ1-1; 8 nucleotides align to TRBD1. V trimming: 5 bases; J trimming: 8 bases; junction bases outside the gene matches: 7. Germline lookup yields CDR1 MNHEY and CDR2 SVGAGI. The CDR3 has 13 amino acids. CDR3 DNA sequence: TGTGCCAGCAGTCGGACAGGGAGGTTCGAAGCTTTCTTT. Its translation: CASSRTGRFEAFF.

The chain combines TRBV19 with TRBJ1-1; TRBD1 is a possible D gene (6 bases). The germline V gene encodes CDR1 LNHDA and CDR2 SQIVND (reference sequence). CDR3 length equals 15 residues. The V gene lost 5 bases and the J gene lost 5 bases, with 18 bases spanning the gap. The CDR3 here is CASSGGLGWGTEAFF. The CDR3 DNA reads TGTGCCAGTAGTGGGGGCCTCGGGTGGGGGACTGAAGCTTTCTTT.

The chain combines TRBV28 with TRBJ1-6; D perhaps matches TRBD1 (5 bases). With 2 bases removed from V and 7 bases from J, the gap between germline ends came to 9 bases. The CDR3 spans 14 residues. Germline-derived CDR1 and CDR2 are MDHEN and SYDVKM. Written as DNA, the CDR3 is TGTGCCAGCAGTTTAAATCAGGGAAATTCACCCCTCCACTTT. This gives the protein CASSLNQGNSPLHF.

This clone was counted once. The rearrangement joins TRBV18 to TRBJ2-3, with D uncertain. The CDR3 is made up of 12 amino acids. Germline-derived CDR1 and CDR2 are KGHSH and LQKENI. Between the trimmed V and J ends, which lost 8 bases and 4 bases, there was a span of 10 bases. As DNA, the CDR3 is TGTGCCAGCGCCGTAGGGTCAGATACGCAGTATTTT. This sequence encodes CASAVGSDTQYF.